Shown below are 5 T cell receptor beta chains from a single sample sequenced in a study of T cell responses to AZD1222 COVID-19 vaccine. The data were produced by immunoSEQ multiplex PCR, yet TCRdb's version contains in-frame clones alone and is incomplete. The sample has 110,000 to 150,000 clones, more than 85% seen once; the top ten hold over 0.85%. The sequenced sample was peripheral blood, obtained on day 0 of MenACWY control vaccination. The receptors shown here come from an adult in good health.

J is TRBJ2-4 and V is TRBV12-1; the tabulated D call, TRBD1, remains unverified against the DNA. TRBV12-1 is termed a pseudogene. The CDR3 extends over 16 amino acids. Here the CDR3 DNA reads TGTGCCAGCAGCTTTGGGGACAGTCTAGCCAAAAACATTCAGTACTTC. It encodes CASSFGDSLAKNIQYF.

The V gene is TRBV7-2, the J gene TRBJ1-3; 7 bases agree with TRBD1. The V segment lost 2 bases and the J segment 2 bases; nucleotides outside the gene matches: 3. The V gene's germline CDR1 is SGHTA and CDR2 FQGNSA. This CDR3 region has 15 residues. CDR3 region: CASSLSTGAGNTIYF. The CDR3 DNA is TGTGCCAGCAGCTTATCAACAGGGGCTGGAAACACCATATATTTT.

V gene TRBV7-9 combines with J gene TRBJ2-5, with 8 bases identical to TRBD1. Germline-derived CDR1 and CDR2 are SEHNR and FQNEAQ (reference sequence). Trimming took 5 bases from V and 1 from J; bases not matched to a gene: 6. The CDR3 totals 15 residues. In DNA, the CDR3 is TGTGCCAGCAGCCCAGGGGGCTCCACCCAAGAGACCCAGTACTTC. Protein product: CASSPGGSTQETQYF.

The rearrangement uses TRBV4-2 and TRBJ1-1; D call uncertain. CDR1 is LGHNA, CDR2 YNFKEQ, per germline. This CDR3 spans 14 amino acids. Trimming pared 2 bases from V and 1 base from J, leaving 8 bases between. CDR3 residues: CASSQLTQNTEAFF. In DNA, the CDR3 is TGTGCCAGCAGCCAACTGACCCAGAACACTGAAGCTTTCTTT.

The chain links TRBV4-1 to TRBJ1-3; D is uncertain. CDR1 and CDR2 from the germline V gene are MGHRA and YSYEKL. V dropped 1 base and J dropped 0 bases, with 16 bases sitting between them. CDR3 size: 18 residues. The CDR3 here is CASSQGPGLVLSGNTIYF. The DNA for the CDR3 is TGCGCCAGCAGCCAAGGTCCCGGACTGGTCCTCTCTGGAAACACCATATATTTT.